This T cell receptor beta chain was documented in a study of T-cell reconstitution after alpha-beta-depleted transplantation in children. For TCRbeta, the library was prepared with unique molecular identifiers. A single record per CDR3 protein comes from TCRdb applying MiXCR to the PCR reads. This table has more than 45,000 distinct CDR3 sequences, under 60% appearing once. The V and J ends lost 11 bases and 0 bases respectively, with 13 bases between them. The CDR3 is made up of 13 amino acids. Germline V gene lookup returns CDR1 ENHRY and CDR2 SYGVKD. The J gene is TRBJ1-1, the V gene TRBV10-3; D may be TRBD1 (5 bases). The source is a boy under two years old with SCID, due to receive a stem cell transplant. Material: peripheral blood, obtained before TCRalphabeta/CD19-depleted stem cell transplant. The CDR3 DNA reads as TGTGCCGTCGAAGGGACCATGAACACTGAAGCTTTCTTT. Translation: CAVEGTMNTEAFF.